These T cell receptor beta chains were read from a single sample in a study of T cell changes during pregnancy in multiple sclerosis. Clones were read by immunoSEQ multiplex PCR, and TCRdb kept only the in-frame ones, dropping some. The sample shows approximately 37,000 clones, under 95% of them seen only once. Source: CD4+ T cells from peripheral blood mononuclear cells, taken in the third trimester of pregnancy. Receptor source: a female donor with multiple sclerosis, enrolled in a pregnancy study. Each CDR3 is given with its conserved first and last residue. The order of the fields is J gene, V gene, CDR3 protein.

J gene: TRBJ2-1
V gene: TRBV19
CDR3 protein: CASSISNWGTGWGEQFF

J gene: TRBJ1-1
V gene: TRBV7-8
CDR3 protein: CASSPRTLTNGAEAFF

J gene: TRBJ1-4
V gene: TRBV6-5
CDR3 protein: CASSYGEQATNEKLFF

J gene: TRBJ2-1
V gene: TRBV6-5
CDR3 protein: CASRKTGSAGNEQFF

J gene: TRBJ1-5
V gene: TRBV19
CDR3 protein: CASTLGQGGQPQHF

J gene: TRBJ2-7
V gene: TRBV4-1
CDR3 protein: CASSQGGEGYEQYF

J gene: TRBJ1-4
V gene: TRBV5-1
CDR3 protein: CASSGGSEKLFF

J gene: TRBJ2-2
V gene: TRBV2
CDR3 protein: CASSEGGLAGGTGELFF

J gene: TRBJ1-2
V gene: TRBV27
CDR3 protein: CASSFTPPRLPLSYTF

J gene: TRBJ2-1
V gene: TRBV4-2
CDR3 protein: CASSQEGDRAANEQFF

J gene: TRBJ2-3
V gene: TRBV12-5
CDR3 protein: CASGFRLAGGHTDTQYF

J gene: TRBJ1-5
V gene: TRBV6-1
CDR3 protein: CASRPTGSGYQPQHF

J gene: TRBJ2-3
V gene: TRBV9
CDR3 protein: CASSFTLQGVTDTQYF

J gene: TRBJ2-7
V gene: TRBV6-5
CDR3 protein: CASSYGGTYEQYF

J gene: TRBJ1-3
V gene: TRBV18
CDR3 protein: CASSPGTARRAGNTIYF

J gene: TRBJ2-3
V gene: TRBV29-1
CDR3 protein: CSASGTSGIRTDTQYF

J gene: TRBJ2-5
V gene: TRBV18
CDR3 protein: CASSPGAGETQYF

J gene: TRBJ2-5
V gene: TRBV7-9
CDR3 protein: CASSLTSGRFQETQYF

J gene: TRBJ2-7
V gene: TRBV7-2
CDR3 protein: CASSPRARGYEQYF

J gene: TRBJ2-7
V gene: TRBV5-1
CDR3 protein: CASSFSQGPYEQYF

J gene: TRBJ1-4
V gene: TRBV7-2
CDR3 protein: CASSLDSGVTNEKLFF

J gene: TRBJ2-7
V gene: TRBV28
CDR3 protein: CASRGTGFSYEQYF

J gene: TRBJ1-2
V gene: TRBV7-2
CDR3 protein: CASSLFDKGALGYTF

J gene: TRBJ2-7
V gene: TRBV25-1
CDR3 protein: CASSAWDFSYEQYF

J gene: TRBJ1-2
V gene: TRBV29-1
CDR3 protein: CSVGTGEHGYTF

J gene: TRBJ2-7
V gene: TRBV7-3
CDR3 protein: CASSPTPGGEQYF

J gene: TRBJ1-1
V gene: TRBV19
CDR3 protein: CASSTRQGNTEAFF

J gene: TRBJ1-4
V gene: TRBV7-9
CDR3 protein: CASSLVPLGGLNEKLFF

J gene: TRBJ1-2
V gene: TRBV2
CDR3 protein: CASRRGQGYYGYTF

J gene: TRBJ2-2
V gene: TRBV9
CDR3 protein: CASSVRDRAAGELFF

J gene: TRBJ2-3
V gene: TRBV18
CDR3 protein: CASSPGGSTDTQYF

J gene: TRBJ1-2
V gene: TRBV7-9
CDR3 protein: CASSPTGMNGYTF

J gene: TRBJ2-3
V gene: TRBV5-4
CDR3 protein: CASSYSRGGFSTDTQYF

J gene: TRBJ2-7
V gene: TRBV14
CDR3 protein: CASSQGASGSYEQYF

J gene: TRBJ1-2
V gene: TRBV28
CDR3 protein: CASSLLNRLAYGYTF

J gene: TRBJ2-5
V gene: TRBV9
CDR3 protein: CASSLDQGETQYF

J gene: TRBJ1-2
V gene: TRBV2
CDR3 protein: CASSDDGVGYTF

J gene: TRBJ2-3
V gene: TRBV2
CDR3 protein: CASSPGLAGESDTQYF

J gene: TRBJ2-6
V gene: TRBV6-5
CDR3 protein: CASSWSVSGANVLTF

J gene: TRBJ2-1
V gene: TRBV2
CDR3 protein: CASCRDWGDEQFF

J gene: TRBJ1-2
V gene: TRBV7-2
CDR3 protein: CASSLALGGTYGYTF

J gene: TRBJ1-5
V gene: TRBV4-1
CDR3 protein: CASSQEWSANQPQHF

J gene: TRBJ1-1
V gene: TRBV5-1
CDR3 protein: CASNQENTEAFF